This T cell receptor (beta chain) was sequenced during a study of blood T cell repertoires in COVID-19. Original handling: The authors estimated nucleated cell counts from reference gene primer amplification. Sequencing was performed with immunoSEQ multiplex PCR; in TCRdb, only in-frame clones are kept and a portion is missing. The V and J calls and clone size were taken over from that table, and D and trimming were inferred from the DNA. The data hold under 200,000 clones, with roughly 84% observed a single time. Looked up from germline, CDR1 is LGHDT and CDR2 is YNNKEL (reference sequence). V lost 3 bases to trimming and J lost 10 bases; unmatched junction nucleotides: 8. This CDR3 is built from 16 residues.

The V and J genes are TRBV3-1 (or the pseudogene TRBV3-2) and TRBJ2-1; 14 positions match TRBD2. Sample: peripheral blood. The source of this sequence is a woman aged 55 to 70 with acute or convalescent COVID-19. CDR3 sequence: CASSQRLAGGPWEQFF. The CDR3 DNA reads TGTGCCAGCAGCCAGCGACTAGCGGGGGGGCCTTGGGAGCAGTTCTTC.